This is a list of T cell receptor beta chains from one sample in a study of T cell responses to AZD1222 COVID-19 vaccine. Produced via immunoSEQ multiplex PCR; TCRdb's table is partial and in-frame only. The table includes 150,000 to 200,000 clones, more than 90% detected once. This specimen was peripheral blood, taken on day 0 of AZD1222 vaccination. These receptors all come from an adult in good health. Each CDR3 is given with its conserved first and last residue. A D gene is named only where the DNA matches it firmly. Clone size is shown for a subset of rows, as once, few, many or a class of expanded clone.

clone size	D gene	V gene	J gene	CDR3 DNA	CDR3 protein
-	-	TRBV2	TRBJ1-3	TGTGCCAGCAAGGAGGATTCTGGAAACACCATATATTTT	CASKEDSGNTIYF
-	-	TRBV7-9	TRBJ1-1	TGTGCCAGCAGCTTAGATTGGGGGTTCATGAACACTGAAGCTTTCTTT	CASSLDWGFMNTEAFF
-	TRBD1	TRBV29-1	TRBJ1-2	TGCAGCGCCGACTCCGGACAGGGCTCTGGCTACACCTTC	CSADSGQGSGYTF
-	-	TRBV14	TRBJ1-2	TGTGCCAGCAGCGCTCAACAGGGCGGCTATGGCTACACCTTC	CASSAQQGGYGYTF
-	-	TRBV6-5	TRBJ2-5	TGTGCCAGCAGTTCTACTAGGCCCCAAGAGACCCAGTACTTC	CASSSTRPQETQYF
-	TRBD1	TRBV11-3	TRBJ1-6	TGTGCCAGCAGCTCCCTCAGGGACAGGGAAGTTTCACCCCTCCACTTT	CASSSLRDREVSPLHF
-	-	TRBV6-5	TRBJ2-1	TGTGCCAGCAGTTACTCTTTGGTAGACAGGGAGCAGTTCTTC	CASSYSLVDREQFF
once	-	TRBV2	TRBJ2-3	TGTGCCAGCAGGGGAGATACGCAGTATTTT	CASRGDTQYF
-	-	TRBV9	TRBJ2-7	TGTGCCAGCAGCCCCGGAACTAGCCGTGGGCGAGACGAGCAGTACTTC	CASSPGTSRGRDEQYF
-	TRBD2	TRBV6-2/TRBV6-3	TRBJ2-7	TGTGCCAGCAGTTACCAGCTAGCGGATCCTTACGAGCAGTACTTC	CASSYQLADPYEQYF
few	TRBD2	TRBV18	TRBJ2-2	TGTGCCAGCTCTCCCGGTGCTAGCGGGAACACCGGGGAGCTGTTTTTT	CASSPGASGNTGELFF
-	-	TRBV7-8	TRBJ1-1	TGTGCCAGCAGCTTAGGGGTGGGGATGAACACTGAAGCTTTCTTT	CASSLGVGMNTEAFF
once	TRBD1	TRBV27	TRBJ2-7	TGTGCCAGCCAGCTCCCGACCCCCCGGGACAGGGGGTCCTACGAGCAGTACTTC	CASQLPTPRDRGSYEQYF
-	-	TRBV28	TRBJ2-7	TGTGCCAGCACCCAAAGCGGAATAGGGTACTTC	CASTQSGIGYF
-	TRBD2	TRBV2	TRBJ2-5	TGTGCCAACCTAGCGGGATCTAACCAAGAGACCCAGTACTTC	CANLAGSNQETQYF
-	TRBD1	TRBV5-6	TRBJ1-1	TGTGCCAGCAGCCAGACAGGGGTAGTCAACACTGAAGCTTTCTTT	CASSQTGVVNTEAFF
-	TRBD1	TRBV3-1/TRBV3-2	TRBJ1-1	TGTGCCAGCAGCTCGACAGGGGCCACTGAAGCTTTCTTT	CASSSTGATEAFF
-	-	TRBV6-5	TRBJ2-1	TGTGCCAGCAGTTATGAGTGGTCGAACAATGAGCAGTTCTTC	CASSYEWSNNEQFF
-	TRBD2	TRBV15	TRBJ2-1	TGTGCCACCAGCAGGACGAGGGAGGGCCGGGACAATGAGCAGTTCTTC	CATSRTREGRDNEQFF
-	-	TRBV7-9	TRBJ1-2	TGTGCCAGCAGCTTAATACAGGCGGGGTGGCATGGCTACACCTTC	CASSLIQAGWHGYTF
-	TRBD1	TRBV5-5	TRBJ2-7	TGTGCCAGCAGCTGGGGCCTTTTAACGGGACAGGGCTCCTACGAGCAGTACTTC	CASSWGLLTGQGSYEQYF
-	-	TRBV19	TRBJ2-1	TGTGCCAGTAGTATAGGCCCAGGGGCCGACAGTGCCCATGAGCAGTTCTTC	CASSIGPGADSAHEQFF
-	-	TRBV7-2	TRBJ1-2	TGTGCCAGCAGCACCAACTATGGCTACACCTTC	CASSTNYGYTF
-	TRBD1	TRBV29-1	TRBJ2-7	TGCAGCGTTGCTGGACAGGGCTACGAGCAGTACTTC	CSVAGQGYEQYF
-	TRBD1	TRBV6-5	TRBJ1-2	TGTGCCAGCAGTTACTTACTTACAGGGGTTATCTATGGCTACACCTTC	CASSYLLTGVIYGYTF
-	TRBD1	TRBV10-3	TRBJ2-1	TGTGCCATCAGGCAAGGGGGCCCCAACTACAATGAGCAGTTCTTC	CAIRQGGPNYNEQFF
-	TRBD1	TRBV7-9	TRBJ2-7	TGTGCCAGCAGCTTAAGACAGGGGCCCGGATACGAGCAGTACTTC	CASSLRQGPGYEQYF
-	-	TRBV6-5	TRBJ1-1	TGTGCCAGCAAATCGACAGCCGTAAACACTGAAGCTTTCTTT	CASKSTAVNTEAFF
-	-	TRBV27	TRBJ2-1	TGTGCCAGCAGTCCCCGCCCCCGGGACTACAATGAGCAGTTCTTC	CASSPRPRDYNEQFF